This T cell receptor (beta chain) was identified during a study of blood T cell repertoires in COVID-19. The participants were between about 18 and 100 years old and came from 20 to 30 US areas. Assignment of participants to cohorts was predicated upon participant-reported clinical history. The CDR3 is 16 amino acids. V lost 4 bases, J lost 2 bases, and 10 bases stayed unmatched. The V gene's germline CDR1 is MNHEY and CDR2 SVGEGT. Clones were sequenced by immunoSEQ multiplex PCR, and TCRdb holds only the in-frame ones, with some missing. This table has 200,000 to 250,000 clones, 83% appearing once. The sample was PBMCs or T cells enriched from blood (not recorded which). The genes are TRBV6-2 or TRBV6-3 and TRBJ1-1; 7 nucleotides agree with TRBD1. This TCR was recovered from a woman between 50 and 59 years old who had been exposed to COVID-19. The CDR3 DNA sequence: TGTGCCAGCAGTTCTCCCCGGGGACAGCCAAACACTGAAGCTTTCTTT. Translated: CASSSPRGQPNTEAFF.